One sample yielded the 3 T cell receptor beta chains listed below, sequenced in a study of T cell changes during pregnancy in multiple sclerosis. The assay was immunoSEQ multiplex PCR, and TCRdb's table has in-frame clones only and misses some. In the table there are about 100,000 clones, more than 85% of which are singletons. The sequencing used peripheral blood, collected after pregnancy. These receptors were taken from a female donor with multiple sclerosis, enrolled in a pregnancy study.

J is TRBJ2-3 and V is TRBV7-9; 7 bases align to TRBD1. The CDR3 has 14 amino acids. V gave up 5 bases and J gave up 4 bases; unmatched junction bases: 6. Germline CDR1 is SEHNR and CDR2 is FQNEAQ (reference sequence). The CDR3 nucleotides read TGTGCCAGCAGCCCGACAGGGAAGCCAGATACGCAGTATTTT. Amino acids: CASSPTGKPDTQYF.

The chain recombines TRBV29-1 with TRBJ2-7; 10 positions match TRBD1. CDR3 length: 15 amino acids. Trimming removed 4 bases from V and 5 bases from J; junction bases left unmatched: 11. The germline V gene encodes CDR1 SQVTM and CDR2 ANQGSEA. CDR3 protein: CSVGRRSGTGDEQYF. The CDR3 coding sequence is TGCAGCGTTGGACGAAGGTCCGGGACAGGGGACGAGCAGTACTTC.

CDR3 nucleotides: TGTGCCAGCAGTAGACAAGTAAATCAGCCCCAGCATTTT. Protein: CASSRQVNQPQHF. The chain is built from TRBV6-1 and TRBJ1-5; D gene uncertain. The length of the CDR3 is 13 residues. The germline gives CDR1 MNHNS, CDR2 SASEGT. V dropped 5 bases and J dropped 4 bases, with 9 bases sitting between them.